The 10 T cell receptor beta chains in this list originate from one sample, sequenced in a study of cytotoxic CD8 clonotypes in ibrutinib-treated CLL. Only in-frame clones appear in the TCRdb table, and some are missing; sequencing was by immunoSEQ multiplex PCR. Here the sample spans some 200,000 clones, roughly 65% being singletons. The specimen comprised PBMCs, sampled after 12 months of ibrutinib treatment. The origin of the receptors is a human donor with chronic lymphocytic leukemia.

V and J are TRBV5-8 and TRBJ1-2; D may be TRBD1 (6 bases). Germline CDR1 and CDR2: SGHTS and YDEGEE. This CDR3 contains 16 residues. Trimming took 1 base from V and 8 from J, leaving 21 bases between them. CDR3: CASSLLLGTGTLGYTF. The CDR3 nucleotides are TGTGCCAGCAGCTTGCTCTTGGGCACAGGGACGTTAGGCTACACCTTC.

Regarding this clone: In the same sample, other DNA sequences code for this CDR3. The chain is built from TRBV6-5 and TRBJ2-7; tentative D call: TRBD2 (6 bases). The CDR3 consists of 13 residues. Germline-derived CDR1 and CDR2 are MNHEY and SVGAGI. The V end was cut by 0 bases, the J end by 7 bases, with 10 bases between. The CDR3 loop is CASSYSLAGEQYF. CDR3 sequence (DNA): TGTGCCAGCAGTTACTCATTGGCGGGAGAGCAGTACTTC.

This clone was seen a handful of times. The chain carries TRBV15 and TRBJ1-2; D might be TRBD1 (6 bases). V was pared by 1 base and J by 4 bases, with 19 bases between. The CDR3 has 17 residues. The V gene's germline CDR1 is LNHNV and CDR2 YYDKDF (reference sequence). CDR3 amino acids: CATSRGRRQESTYGYTF. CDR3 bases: TGTGCCACCAGCAGAGGGCGAAGACAGGAATCAACCTATGGCTACACCTTC.

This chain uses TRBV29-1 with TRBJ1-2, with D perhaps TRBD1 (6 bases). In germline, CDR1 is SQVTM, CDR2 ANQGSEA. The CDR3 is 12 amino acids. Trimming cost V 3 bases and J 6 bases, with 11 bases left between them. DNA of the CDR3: TGCAGCGTTGATTACGGGGGCAATGGCTACACCTTC. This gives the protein CSVDYGGNGYTF.

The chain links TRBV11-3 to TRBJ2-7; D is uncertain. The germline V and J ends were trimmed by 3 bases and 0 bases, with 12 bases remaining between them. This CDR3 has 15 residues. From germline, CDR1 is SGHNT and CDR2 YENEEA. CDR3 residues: CASSFLESSSYEQYF. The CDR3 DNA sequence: TGTGCCAGCAGCTTTTTGGAGAGCAGCTCCTACGAGCAGTACTTC.

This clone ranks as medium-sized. Here the CDR3 reads CAWSVLAVFGTGELFF. In DNA, the CDR3 is TGTGCCTGGAGTGTACTAGCGGTGTTTGGGACCGGGGAGCTGTTTTTT. The chain combines TRBV30 with TRBJ2-2, with 8 bases identical to TRBD2. The trim removed 0 bases at V and 5 bases at J, leaving 8 bases unmatched. Germline-derived CDR1 and CDR2 are GTSNPN and SVGIG (reference sequence). CDR3 length: 16 residues.

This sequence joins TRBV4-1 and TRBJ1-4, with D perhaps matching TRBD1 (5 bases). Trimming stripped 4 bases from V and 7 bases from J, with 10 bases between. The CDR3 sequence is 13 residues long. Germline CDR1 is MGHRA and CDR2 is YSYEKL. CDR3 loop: CASSPLGGEKLFF. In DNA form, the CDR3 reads TGCGCCAGCAGCCCCCTCGGGGGTGAAAAACTGTTTTTT.

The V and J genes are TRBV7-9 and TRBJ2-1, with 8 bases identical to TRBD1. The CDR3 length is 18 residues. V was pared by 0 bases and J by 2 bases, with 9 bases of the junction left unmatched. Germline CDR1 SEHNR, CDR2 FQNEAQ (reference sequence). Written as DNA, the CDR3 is TGTGCCAGCAGCTTAGCGCGGACAGGGAAGTGGGCCTACAATGAGCAGTTCTTC. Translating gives CASSLARTGKWAYNEQFF.

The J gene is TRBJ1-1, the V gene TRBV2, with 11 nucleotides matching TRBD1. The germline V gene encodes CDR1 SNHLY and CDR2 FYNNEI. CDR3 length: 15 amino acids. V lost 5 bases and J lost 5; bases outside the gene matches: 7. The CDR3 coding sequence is TGTGCCAGCAGTCGACTCGGGACAGGGGGAACTGAAGCTTTCTTT. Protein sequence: CASSRLGTGGTEAFF.

The CDR3 DNA reads as TGCAGCGTTGCTCTCTCTGGAAACACCATATATTTT. Protein: CSVALSGNTIYF. The J gene is TRBJ1-3, the V gene TRBV29-1, with D unresolved. The V end lost 4 bases, the J end lost 0 bases, and 4 bases lay between the germline ends. CDR1 and CDR2 (germline): SQVTM, ANQGSEA. The CDR3 extends over 12 amino acids.